Following are 17 T cell receptor beta chains from one sample sequenced in a study of CD8+ T cells in alopecia areata. Sequencing used cDNA as its template, made by extracting RNA and reverse transcribing it. Assay: immunoSEQ multiplex PCR; the TCRdb copy retains only in-frame clones and omits some. The data contain around 160,000 clones, 85% to 90% of them singletons. The source material was CD8+ T cells sorted from blood, sampled at week 0. These TCRs come from a human donor with alopecia areata.

On this clone: The junction and the germline gene differ at one end; a read error may be behind it. The chain couples TRBV20-1 to TRBJ2-7, with TRBD2 matching over 7 bases. The CDR3 extends over 11 amino acids. In germline, CDR1 is DFQATT, CDR2 SNEGSKA (reference sequence). CDR3 bases: TGCAGTGCTAGTAACGGGGGGTTCCTGATCTTC. Translation: CSASNGGFLIF.

This sequence joins TRBV5-1 and TRBJ1-2; no reliable D call. CDR3 length: 13 amino acids. V was pared by 2 bases and J by 0 bases, with 5 bases between. Germline V gene lookup returns CDR1 SGHRS and CDR2 YFSETQ. The chain's CDR3 is CASSLTSNYGYTF. The CDR3 DNA is TGCGCCAGCAGCTTAACATCTAACTATGGCTACACCTTC. The whole variable domain, remainder taken from reference TRBV5-1 and TRBJ1-2, is KAGVTQTPRYLIKTRGQQVTLSCSPISGHRSVSWYQQTPGQGLQFLFEYFSETQRNKGNFPGRFSGRQFSNSRSEMNVSTLELGDSALYLCASSLTSNYGYTFGSGTRLTVV.

As regards this clone: The same CDR3 can be traced to other DNA sequences in this sample. The CDR3 is CASSLETDYEQYF. CDR3 nucleotide sequence: TGTGCCAGCAGCTTAGAGACAGACTACGAGCAGTACTTC. The chain recombines TRBV7-9 with TRBJ2-7, with a weak D call TRBD1 (5 bases). With 1 base removed from V and 3 bases from J, the gap between germline ends came to 7 bases. The CDR3 spans 13 residues. Germline V gene sequence: CDR1 SEHNR, CDR2 FQNEAQ (reference sequence).

A remark on this clone: Other DNA sequences in the sample encode the same CDR3. This chain links TRBV5-4 with TRBJ2-7; D remains unclear. This CDR3 is 12 amino acids long. Germline V gene data show CDR1 as SGHNT and CDR2 as YYREEE (reference sequence). Trimming cost V 2 bases and J 0 bases, with 3 bases left between them. CDR3 nucleotide sequence: TGTGCCAGCAGCTTCGGCTCCTACGAGCAGTACTTC. This gives the protein CASSFGSYEQYF.

The chain carries TRBV11-1 and TRBJ2-1, with TRBD2 matching over 10 bases. Per the germline V gene, CDR1 is SGHAT and CDR2 is FQDESV (reference sequence). J was trimmed by 0 bases and V by 6 bases; bases with no gene match: 8. This CDR3 comprises 17 residues. The CDR3 loop is CASSSLAGDLSYNEQFF. CDR3 coding DNA: TGTGCCAGCAGTTCCCTAGCGGGAGACCTCTCCTACAATGAGCAGTTCTTC.

The chain combines TRBV29-1 with TRBJ1-2, with 9 positions matching TRBD1. Unmatched junction bases numbered 10, after V lost 2 bases and J lost 3 bases. Germline loops: CDR1 SQVTM, CDR2 ANQGSEA. This CDR3 spans 16 amino acids. DNA for the CDR3: TGCAGCGTTGAATCGGCCGAGGGACAGGGCTACTATGGCTACACCTTC. Residues: CSVESAEGQGYYGYTF. Together with reference TRBV29-1 and TRBJ1-2, the CDR3 gives the full variable domain: SAVISQKPSRDICQRGTSLTIQCQVDSQVTMMFWYRQQPGQSLTLIATANQGSEATYESGFVIDKFPISRPNLTFSTLTVSNMSPEDSSIYLCSVESAEGQGYYGYTFGSGTRLTVV.

This clone was counted once. This chain uses TRBV9 with TRBJ2-1; D gene ambiguous. The CDR3 contains 14 residues. The V end lost 0 bases, the J end lost 3 bases, and 7 bases lay between the germline ends. Germline assignment: CDR1 SGDLS and CDR2 YYNGEE. The CDR3 loop is CASSVGTNYNEQFF. The CDR3 coding sequence is TGTGCCAGCAGCGTAGGTACTAACTACAATGAGCAGTTCTTC.

This chain joins TRBV25-1 and TRBJ2-7; D perhaps matches TRBD2 (7 bases). This CDR3 spans 17 amino acids. Trimming pared 5 bases from V and 3 bases from J, leaving 23 bases between. From germline, CDR1 is MGHDK and CDR2 SYGVNS. In DNA form, the CDR3 reads TGTGCCAGCAGTTCGTTTAGGACAGCCGGGGAGGGCTACGAGCAGTACTTC. This sequence encodes CASSSFRTAGEGYEQYF.

This chain joins TRBV7-3 and TRBJ2-5, with D tentatively TRBD1 (5 bases). Germline CDR1 reads SGHTA; CDR2 reads FQGTGA. V shed 5 bases and J shed 5 bases, with 15 bases lying between them. The CDR3 spans 14 residues. CDR3 residues: CASSKGAAWETQYF. The CDR3 nucleotides read TGTGCCAGCAGCAAAGGGGCAGCTTGGGAGACCCAGTACTTC.

The chain links TRBV5-6 to TRBJ1-2, with D possibly matching TRBD1 (5 bases). This CDR3 has 13 amino acids. The germline V and J ends were trimmed by 4 bases and 2 bases, with 9 bases remaining between them. Germline values: CDR1 SGHDT, CDR2 YYEEEE. The CDR3 bases are TGTGCCAGCAGCCCGGGGACCAACTATGGCTACACCTTC. As protein: CASSPGTNYGYTF.

This chain connects TRBV30 to TRBJ2-1, with TRBD2 as a possible D gene (5 bases). V was trimmed by 2 bases and J by 4 bases, leaving 12 bases between them. CDR3 length equals 14 residues. Germline V gene data show CDR1 as GTSNPN and CDR2 as SVGIG (reference sequence). CDR3 in amino acids: CAWSWTSLYNEQFF. The CDR3 DNA follows: TGTGCCTGGAGTTGGACTTCATTATACAATGAGCAGTTCTTC.

The chain carries TRBV6-4 and TRBJ2-1, with D unclear. Trimming stripped 0 bases from V and 9 bases from J, with 9 bases between. The length of the CDR3 is 13 residues. CDR1 MRHNA and CDR2 SNTAGT come from the germline V gene. CDR3 residues: CASSDSISGEQFF. The CDR3 DNA sequence: TGTGCCAGCAGTGACTCCATTTCTGGTGAGCAGTTCTTC.

The sample holds one count of this clone. This sequence joins TRBV7-9 and TRBJ2-1; D is possibly TRBD2 (7 bases). The germline V gene encodes CDR1 SEHNR and CDR2 FQNEAQ (reference sequence). Trimming shortened V by 0 bases and J by 6 bases, and 15 bases separated the two germline ends. The CDR3 consists of 16 residues. CDR3 protein: CASSLARAGALNEQFF. CDR3 nucleotide sequence: TGTGCCAGCAGCTTAGCGAGGGCGGGGGCCCTCAATGAGCAGTTCTTC.

The rearrangement joins TRBV5-4 to TRBJ2-7, with 7 bases matching TRBD2. Germline values: CDR1 SGHNT, CDR2 YYREEE (reference sequence). This CDR3 has 16 amino acids. Trimming at V came to 0 bases and at J to 3 bases, leaving 9 bases not matched to a gene. CDR3 sequence reads: CASSLANGRGLYEQYF. In DNA form, the CDR3 reads TGTGCCAGCAGCTTGGCCAATGGGAGGGGCCTCTACGAGCAGTACTTC.

J is TRBJ2-3 and V is TRBV2; D not resolved. The CDR3 is 15 residues long. Per the germline V gene, CDR1 is SNHLY and CDR2 is FYNNEI. V was clipped by 2 bases and J by 0 bases, with 9 bases between them. The CDR3 region is CASSELAASTDTQYF. The DNA of the CDR3 is TGTGCCAGCAGTGAATTGGCAGCTAGCACAGATACGCAGTATTTT.

V usage is TRBV29-1 and J usage is TRBJ2-7; unclear D gene. The V gene's germline CDR1 is SQVTM and CDR2 ANQGSEA. There are 14 residues in the CDR3. The V gene lost 1 base and the J gene lost 0 bases, with 10 bases spanning the gap. CDR3 DNA: TGCAGCGTTGAAGCTCAGGCCAACTCCTACGAGCAGTACTTC. As protein: CSVEAQANSYEQYF.

The V and J genes are TRBV2 and TRBJ2-7, with no clear D. This CDR3 has 12 amino acids. With 3 bases removed from V and 3 bases from J, the gap between germline ends came to 6 bases. CDR1 and CDR2 from the germline V gene are SNHLY and FYNNEI. The CDR3 DNA sequence: TGTGCCAGCAGTGAGGCGGACTACGAGCAGTACTTC. Translated: CASSEADYEQYF.